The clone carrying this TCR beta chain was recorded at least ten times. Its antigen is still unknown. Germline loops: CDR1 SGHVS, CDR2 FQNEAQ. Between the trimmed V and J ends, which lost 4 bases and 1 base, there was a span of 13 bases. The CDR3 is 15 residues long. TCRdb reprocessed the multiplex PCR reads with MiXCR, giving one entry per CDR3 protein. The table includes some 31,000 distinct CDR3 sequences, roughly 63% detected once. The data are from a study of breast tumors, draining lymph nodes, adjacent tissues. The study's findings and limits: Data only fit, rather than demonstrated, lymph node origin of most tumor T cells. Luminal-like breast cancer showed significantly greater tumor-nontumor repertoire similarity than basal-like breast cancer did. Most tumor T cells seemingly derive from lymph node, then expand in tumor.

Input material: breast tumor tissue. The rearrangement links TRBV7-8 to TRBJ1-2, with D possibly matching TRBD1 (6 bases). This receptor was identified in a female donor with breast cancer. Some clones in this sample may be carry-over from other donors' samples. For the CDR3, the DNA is TGTGCCAGCAGCTCCCGGGGGCTCAATAACTATGGCTACACCTTC. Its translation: CASSSRGLNNYGYTF.